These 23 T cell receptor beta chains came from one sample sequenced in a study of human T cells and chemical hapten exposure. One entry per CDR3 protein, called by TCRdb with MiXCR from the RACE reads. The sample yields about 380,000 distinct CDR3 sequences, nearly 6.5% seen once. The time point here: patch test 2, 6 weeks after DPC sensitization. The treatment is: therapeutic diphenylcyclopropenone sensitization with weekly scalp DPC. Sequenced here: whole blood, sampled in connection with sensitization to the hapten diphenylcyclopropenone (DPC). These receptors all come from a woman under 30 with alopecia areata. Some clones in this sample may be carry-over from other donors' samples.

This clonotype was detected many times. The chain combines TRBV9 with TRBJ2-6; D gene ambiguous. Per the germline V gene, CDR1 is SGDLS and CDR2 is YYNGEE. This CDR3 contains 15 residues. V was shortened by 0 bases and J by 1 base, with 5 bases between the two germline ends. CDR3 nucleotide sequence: TGTGCCAGCAGCGTAGAAGGGTCTGGGGCCAACGTCCTGACTTTC. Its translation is CASSVEGSGANVLTF.

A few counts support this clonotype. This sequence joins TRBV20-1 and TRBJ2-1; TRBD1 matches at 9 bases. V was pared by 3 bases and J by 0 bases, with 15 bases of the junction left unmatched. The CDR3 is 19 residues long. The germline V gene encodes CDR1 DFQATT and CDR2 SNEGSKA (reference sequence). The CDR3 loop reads CSARGGQGATRGSYNEQFF. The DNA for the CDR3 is TGCAGTGCTAGGGGGGGACAGGGTGCTACCAGGGGCTCCTACAATGAGCAGTTCTTC.

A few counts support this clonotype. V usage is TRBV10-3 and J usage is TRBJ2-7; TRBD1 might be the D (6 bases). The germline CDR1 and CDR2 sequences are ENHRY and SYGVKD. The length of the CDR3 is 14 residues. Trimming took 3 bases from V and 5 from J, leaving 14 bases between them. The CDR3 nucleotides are TGTGCCATCAGTGATCTTATGGGACACGACGAGCAGTACTTC. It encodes CAISDLMGHDEQYF.

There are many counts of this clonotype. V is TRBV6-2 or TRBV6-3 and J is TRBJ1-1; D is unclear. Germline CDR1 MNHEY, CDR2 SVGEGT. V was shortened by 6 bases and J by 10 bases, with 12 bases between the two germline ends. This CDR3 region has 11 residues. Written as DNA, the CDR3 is TGTGCCAGCAGCGAGGGTTTCCGAGCTTTCTTT. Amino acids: CASSEGFRAFF.

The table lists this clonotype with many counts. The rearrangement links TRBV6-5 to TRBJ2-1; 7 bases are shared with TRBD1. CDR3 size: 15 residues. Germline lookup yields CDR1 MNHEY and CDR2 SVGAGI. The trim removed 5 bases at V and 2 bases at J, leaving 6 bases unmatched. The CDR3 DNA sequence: TGTGCCAGCAGTCTTTCAGACAGGGCCTACAATGAGCAGTTCTTC. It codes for CASSLSDRAYNEQFF.

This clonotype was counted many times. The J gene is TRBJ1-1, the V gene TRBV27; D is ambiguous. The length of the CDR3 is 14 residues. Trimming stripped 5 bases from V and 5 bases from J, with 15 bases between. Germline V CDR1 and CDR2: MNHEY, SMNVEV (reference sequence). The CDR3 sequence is CASSPLQRRTEAFF. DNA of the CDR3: TGTGCCAGCAGTCCCTTACAGCGACGGACTGAAGCTTTCTTT.

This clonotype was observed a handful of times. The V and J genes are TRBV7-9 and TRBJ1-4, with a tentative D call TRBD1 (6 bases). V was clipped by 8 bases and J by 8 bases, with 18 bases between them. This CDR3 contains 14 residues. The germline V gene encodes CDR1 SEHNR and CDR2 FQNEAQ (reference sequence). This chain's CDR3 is CASLTTGGLEKLFF. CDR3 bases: TGTGCCAGCCTTACCACCGGGGGCCTAGAAAAACTGTTTTTT.

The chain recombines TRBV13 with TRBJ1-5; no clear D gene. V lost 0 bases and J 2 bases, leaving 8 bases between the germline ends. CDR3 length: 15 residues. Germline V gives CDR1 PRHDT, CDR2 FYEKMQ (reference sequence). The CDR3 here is CASSLGWPGNQPQHF. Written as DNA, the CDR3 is TGTGCCAGCAGCTTAGGCTGGCCCGGCAATCAGCCCCAGCATTTT.

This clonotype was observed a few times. CDR3 region: CASEGSSGANVLTF. The CDR3 nucleotides read TGTGCCAGCGAGGGAAGCTCTGGGGCCAACGTCCTGACTTTC. V and J are TRBV3-1 and TRBJ2-6; D may be TRBD2 (5 bases). This CDR3 is 14 amino acids long. The germline V gene encodes CDR1 LGHDT and CDR2 YNNKEL (reference sequence). The V and J ends lost 8 bases and 0 bases respectively, with 8 bases between them.

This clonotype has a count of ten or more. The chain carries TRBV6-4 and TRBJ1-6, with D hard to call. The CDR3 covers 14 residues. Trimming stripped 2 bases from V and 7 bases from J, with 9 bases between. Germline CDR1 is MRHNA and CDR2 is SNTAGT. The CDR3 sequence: CASSDDGQNSPLHF. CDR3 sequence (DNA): TGTGCCAGCAGTGACGACGGCCAAAATTCACCCCTCCACTTT.

The CDR3 loop is CASGPGGSGTEAFF. The CDR3 region has the DNA TGTGCTAGTGGTCCGGGGGGGAGTGGCACTGAAGCTTTCTTT. V gene TRBV12-5 combines with J gene TRBJ1-1; possibly TRBD1 for D (5 bases). The CDR3 is 14 amino acids. Trimming took 5 bases from V and 4 from J, leaving 14 bases between them. Germline lookup yields CDR1 LGHNT and CDR2 FRNRAP. Drawing the rest from reference TRBV12-5 and TRBJ1-1, the complete variable domain is DARVTQTPRHKVTEMGQEVTMRCQPILGHNTVFWYRQTMMQGLELLAYFRNRAPLDDSGMPKDRFSAEMPDATLATLKIQPSEPRDSAVYFCASGPGGSGTEAFFGQGTRLTVV.

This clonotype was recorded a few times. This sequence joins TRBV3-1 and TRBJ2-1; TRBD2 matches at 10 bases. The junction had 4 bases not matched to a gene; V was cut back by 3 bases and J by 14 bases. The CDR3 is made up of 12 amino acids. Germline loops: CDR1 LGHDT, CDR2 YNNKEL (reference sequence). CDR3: CASSHTSGEEFF. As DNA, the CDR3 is TGTGCCAGCAGCCACACTAGCGGGGAGGAGTTCTTC.

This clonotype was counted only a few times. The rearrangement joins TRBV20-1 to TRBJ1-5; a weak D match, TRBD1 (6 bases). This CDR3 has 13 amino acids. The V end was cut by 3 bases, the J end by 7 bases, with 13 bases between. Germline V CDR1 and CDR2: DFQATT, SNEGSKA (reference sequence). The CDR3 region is CSARDSQLQPQHF. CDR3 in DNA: TGCAGTGCTAGGGACAGCCAACTCCAGCCCCAGCATTTT.

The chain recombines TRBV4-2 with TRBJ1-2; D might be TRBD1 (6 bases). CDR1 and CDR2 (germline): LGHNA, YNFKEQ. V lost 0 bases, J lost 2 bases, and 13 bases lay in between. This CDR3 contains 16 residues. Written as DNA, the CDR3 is TGTGCCAGCAGCCAAGATCCCTCGACAGGCAACTATGGCTACACCTTC. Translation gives CASSQDPSTGNYGYTF.

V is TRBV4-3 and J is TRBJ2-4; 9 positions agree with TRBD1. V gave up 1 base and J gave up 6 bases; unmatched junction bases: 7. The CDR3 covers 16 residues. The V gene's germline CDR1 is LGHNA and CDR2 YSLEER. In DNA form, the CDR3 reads TGCGCCAGCAGCCAAGGATCGGGACAGGGCCTAAACATTCAGTACTTC. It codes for CASSQGSGQGLNIQYF.

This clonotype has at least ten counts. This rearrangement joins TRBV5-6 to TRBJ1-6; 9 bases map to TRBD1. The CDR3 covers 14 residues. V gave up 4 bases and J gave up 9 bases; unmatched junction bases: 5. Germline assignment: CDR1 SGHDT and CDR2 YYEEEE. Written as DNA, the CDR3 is TGTGCCAGCAGCCCGGGACAGGGACTTTCACCCCTCCACTTT. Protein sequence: CASSPGQGLSPLHF.

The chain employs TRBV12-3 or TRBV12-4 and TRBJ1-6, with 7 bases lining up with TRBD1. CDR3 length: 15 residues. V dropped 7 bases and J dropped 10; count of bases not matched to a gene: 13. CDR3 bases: TGTGCCAGCAAACCCCGGGACAGCTTAAACTCACCCCTCCACTTT. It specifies CASKPRDSLNSPLHF.

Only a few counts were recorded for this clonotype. The CDR3 is CASSLIGGGGYNSPLHF. In DNA, the CDR3 is TGTGCCAGCAGCTTGATAGGAGGGGGCGGTTATAATTCACCCCTCCACTTT. The chain joins TRBV7-2 to TRBJ1-6, with TRBD1 matching 7 bases. This CDR3 region has 17 residues. The V segment lost 3 bases and the J segment 4 bases; nucleotides outside the gene matches: 9. Germline V CDR1 and CDR2: SGHTA, FQGNSA.

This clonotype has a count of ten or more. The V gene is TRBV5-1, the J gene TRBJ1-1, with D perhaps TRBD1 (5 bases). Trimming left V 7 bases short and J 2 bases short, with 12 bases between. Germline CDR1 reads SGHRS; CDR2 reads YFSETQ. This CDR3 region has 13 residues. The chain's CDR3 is CASRRQPNTEAFF. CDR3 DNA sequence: TGCGCCAGCCGCCGACAGCCAAACACTGAAGCTTTCTTT.

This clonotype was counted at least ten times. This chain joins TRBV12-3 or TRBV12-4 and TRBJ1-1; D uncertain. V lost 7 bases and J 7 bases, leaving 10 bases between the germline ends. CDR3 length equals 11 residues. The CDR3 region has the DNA TGTGCCAGCACCAACCAGCTTGAAGCTTTCTTT. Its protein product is CASTNQLEAFF.

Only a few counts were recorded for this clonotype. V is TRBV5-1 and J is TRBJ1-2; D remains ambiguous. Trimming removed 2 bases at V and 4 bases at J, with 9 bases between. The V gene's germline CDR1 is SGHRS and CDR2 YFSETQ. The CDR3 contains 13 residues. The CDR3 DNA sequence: TGCGCCAGCAGCTTCGCGGAGGGCTATGGCTACACCTTC. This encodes CASSFAEGYGYTF.

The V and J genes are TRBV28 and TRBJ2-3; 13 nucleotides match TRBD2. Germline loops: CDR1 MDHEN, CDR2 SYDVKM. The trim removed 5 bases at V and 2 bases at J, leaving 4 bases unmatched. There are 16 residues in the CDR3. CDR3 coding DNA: TGTGCCAGCAGTGTAACTAGCGGGGGGGCCACAGATACGCAGTATTTT. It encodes CASSVTSGGATDTQYF.

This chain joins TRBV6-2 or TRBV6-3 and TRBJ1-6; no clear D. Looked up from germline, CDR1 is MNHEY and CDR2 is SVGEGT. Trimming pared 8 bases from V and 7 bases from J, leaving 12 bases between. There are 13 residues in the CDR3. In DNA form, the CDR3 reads TGTGCCAGCGCGGCGATCATCAATTCACCCCTCCACTTT. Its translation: CASAAIINSPLHF.